The 23 T cell receptor beta chains reported below all come from one sample, sequenced in a study of blood T cells in healthy people across ages (dated by TCRdb to between 2014 and 2016). The protocol used for the library was 5' RACE. The instrument was an Illumina HiSeq 2500. A second about 7 to 11 cycle PCR used a sample-barcoded 5' primer and a J-beta primer mix. TCRdb handled the public reads itself, with Q25 trimming in fastp and clone calling in MiXCR, and kept productive beta chains. Each entry is one CDR3 protein sequence, shown with its most common DNA and genes. The sample includes over 950,000 distinct CDR3 sequences, with 51% observed a single time. In total, the top ten clones hold 20% to 25% of the sample. The sequenced sample consisted of blood. Receptors originate from a woman aged 60-75 years in good health.

This clonotype has only a few counts. The V call is TRBV7-2, the J call TRBJ2-7, with 11 bases aligning to TRBD2. Germline-derived CDR1 and CDR2 are SGHTA and FQGNSA. The V gene end was trimmed by 6 bases and the J gene end by 1 base; junction bases not matched to a gene: 5. This CDR3 region has 15 residues. CDR3 region: CASSPGLADSYEQYF. The CDR3 DNA is TGTGCCAGCAGTCCGGGACTAGCGGATTCCTACGAGCAGTACTTC.

This clonotype was counted many times. The genes are TRBV29-1 and TRBJ2-7; D ambiguous. The germline CDR1 and CDR2 sequences are SQVTM and ANQGSEA. There are 12 residues in the CDR3. The V gene lost 4 bases and the J gene lost 6 bases, with 13 bases spanning the gap. The CDR3 protein is CSVATTRSEQYF. The CDR3 DNA sequence: TGCAGCGTTGCTACTACTCGTAGCGAGCAGTACTTC.

The gene calls are TRBV29-1 and TRBJ2-1; D gene unclear. Germline CDR1 reads SQVTM; CDR2 reads ANQGSEA. The CDR3 consists of 10 residues. Trimming stripped 5 bases from V and 5 bases from J, with 4 bases between. CDR3 nucleotide sequence: TGCAGCGTTTCTGACAATGAGCAGTTCTTC. Translated: CSVSDNEQFF.

The chain has TRBV6-1 and TRBJ1-5; 9 bases align to TRBD1. Germline V CDR1 and CDR2: MNHNS, SASEGT. V lost 2 bases to trimming and J lost 7 bases; unmatched junction nucleotides: 9. This CDR3 region has 16 residues. The CDR3 is CASSELGTGYRQPQHF. The CDR3 DNA sequence: TGTGCCAGCAGTGAACTGGGGACAGGGTATCGGCAGCCCCAGCATTTT.

V is TRBV20-1 and J is TRBJ2-7; weak D call: TRBD1 (5 bases). The J call may be faulty, since TRBJ2-5 better matches the DNA end. This CDR3 has 14 residues. Germline lookup yields CDR1 DFQATT and CDR2 SNEGSKA (reference sequence). The CDR3 sequence: CSAPNRAAGETQYF. The CDR3 DNA reads TGCAGTGCTCCAAACCGGGCTGCAGGGGAGACCCAGTACTTC.

This clonotype has more than one count but fewer than ten. The chain joins TRBV4-1 to TRBJ2-7; 8 bases match TRBD1. V trimming: 0 bases; J trimming: 3 bases; junction bases outside the gene matches: 4. The V gene's germline CDR1 is MGHRA and CDR2 YSYEKL. The CDR3 covers 15 residues. CDR3 bases: TGCGCCAGCAGCCAAGACCGTGGGACAGGCTACGAGCAGTACTTC. Amino acids: CASSQDRGTGYEQYF.

This rearrangement joins TRBV3-1 to TRBJ2-1; the D gene is possibly TRBD2 (5 bases). Trimming stripped 2 bases from V and 1 base from J, with 9 bases between. The CDR3 spans 15 residues. Germline V gives CDR1 LGHDT, CDR2 YNNKEL (reference sequence). Written as DNA, the CDR3 is TGTGCCAGCAGCCAACGACGGGGATCCTACAATGAGCAGTTCTTC. It yields the protein CASSQRRGSYNEQFF.

V usage is TRBV7-2 and J usage is TRBJ2-4; possibly TRBD1 for D (6 bases). With 2 bases removed from V and 9 bases from J, the gap between germline ends came to 14 bases. The CDR3 is made up of 14 amino acids. The germline V gene has CDR1 SGHTA and CDR2 FQGNSA. Written as DNA, the CDR3 is TGTGCCAGCAGCTTAAGCCAGGGGTCGGTCATTCAGTACTTC. Residues: CASSLSQGSVIQYF.

This chain connects TRBV27 to TRBJ1-4, with D maybe TRBD1 (5 bases). The CDR3 is made up of 13 amino acids. The V gene's germline CDR1 is MNHEY and CDR2 SMNVEV (reference sequence). V lost 6 bases to trimming and J lost 10 bases, with 15 bases between them. The CDR3 nucleotides read TGTGCCAGCAGGTCCTCTGGGGCGGGAAAACTGTTTTTT. Protein product: CASRSSGAGKLFF.

This clonotype came up a few times. The rearrangement uses TRBV2 and TRBJ1-1; the D is unclear. Germline V gene sequence: CDR1 SNHLY, CDR2 FYNNEI. The V gene lost 1 base and the J gene lost 4 bases, with 4 bases spanning the gap. There are 12 residues in the CDR3. Written as DNA, the CDR3 is TGTGCCAGCAGTGAAGGGTTCACTGAAGCTTTCTTT. Amino acid sequence: CASSEGFTEAFF.

This clonotype has more than one count but fewer than ten. The chain couples TRBV20-1 to TRBJ2-7, with TRBD2 identical over 14 bases. The CDR3 covers 19 residues. J was trimmed by 4 bases and V by 5 bases; bases with no gene match: 19. Germline V gene lookup returns CDR1 DFQATT and CDR2 SNEGSKA (reference sequence). Written as DNA, the CDR3 is TGCAGTGCTCCCTCTTTCCCGCCTAGACTAGCGGGAGGGCTGTACGAGCAGTACTTC. As protein: CSAPSFPPRLAGGLYEQYF.

The rearrangement links TRBV2 to TRBJ2-7; possible D gene TRBD2, 5 bases. Germline-derived CDR1 and CDR2 are SNHLY and FYNNEI. Deletions cut 2 bases from V and 8 bases from J, with 7 bases between. CDR3 length: 11 amino acids. This CDR3 is CASSEPGKQYF. CDR3 DNA sequence: TGTGCCAGCAGTGAACCGGGGAAGCAGTACTTC.

This chain links TRBV7-3 with TRBJ2-5; 11 bases map to TRBD2. The junction had 7 bases not matched to a gene; V was cut back by 7 bases and J by 3 bases. The germline CDR1 and CDR2 sequences are SGHTA and FQGTGA. The CDR3 has 15 residues. In DNA form, the CDR3 reads TGTGCCAGCACCCCTCTACTAGCGGGAGAAGAGACCCAGTACTTC. Protein product: CASTPLLAGEETQYF.

The chain couples TRBV6-5 to TRBJ1-2; 7 bases fit TRBD1. Germline CDR1 is MNHEY and CDR2 is SVGAGI. Germline trimming cut 8 bases from V and 7 bases from J; bases unmatched to any gene: 13. This CDR3 region has 14 residues. This chain's CDR3 is CASGQDATRRGYTF. CDR3 in DNA: TGTGCCAGCGGACAGGACGCGACCCGGCGTGGCTACACCTTC.

This rearrangement joins TRBV5-1 to TRBJ2-1; a weak D match, TRBD1 (6 bases). This CDR3 region has 15 residues. V was trimmed by 2 bases and J by 7 bases, leaving 16 bases between them. Per the germline V gene, CDR1 is SGHRS and CDR2 is YFSETQ. CDR3 region: CASSFQGNVVNEQFF. The CDR3 DNA reads as TGCGCCAGCAGCTTTCAGGGGAACGTTGTAAATGAGCAGTTCTTC.

This clonotype has a handful of counts. The V call is TRBV5-1, the J call TRBJ2-6; D unclear. Trimming shortened V by 0 bases and J by 0 bases, and 10 bases separated the two germline ends. CDR1 and CDR2 from the germline V gene are SGHRS and YFSETQ. CDR3 length: 17 amino acids. DNA for the CDR3: TGCGCCAGCAGCTTGGTTGCCAGCCACTCTGGGGCCAACGTCCTGACTTTC. This sequence encodes CASSLVASHSGANVLTF.

This clonotype came up a few times. The V call is TRBV7-9, the J call TRBJ2-5, with 9 bases lining up with TRBD1. The CDR3 is 14 amino acids. Germline-derived CDR1 and CDR2 are SEHNR and FQNEAQ (reference sequence). Unmatched junction bases numbered 7, after V lost 5 bases and J lost 6 bases. The DNA for the CDR3 is TGTGCCAGCAGCCTAACGGGACAGGGAAAGACCCAGTACTTC. This codes for CASSLTGQGKTQYF.

This clonotype was detected a few times. The J gene is TRBJ2-1, the V gene TRBV5-5; TRBD2 aligns across 11 bases. The trim removed 4 bases at V and 1 base at J, leaving 7 bases unmatched. Germline loops: CDR1 SGHKS, CDR2 YYEKEE (reference sequence). The CDR3 length is 17 residues. CDR3 sequence reads: CASSRLAGPSSYNEQFF. The CDR3 region has the DNA TGTGCCAGCAGCCGACTAGCGGGACCATCATCCTACAATGAGCAGTTCTTC.

This clonotype was counted a few times. This chain's CDR3 is CASSSNRASYEQYF. The CDR3 DNA reads as TGTGCCAGCAGCTCCAACAGGGCCAGCTACGAGCAGTACTTC. J is TRBJ2-7 and V is TRBV7-2; possible D gene TRBD1, 6 bases. The CDR3 covers 14 residues. Trimming removed 4 bases at V and 3 bases at J, with 13 bases between. CDR1 and CDR2 from the germline V gene are SGHTA and FQGNSA.

V and J are TRBV7-2 and TRBJ2-5; D may be TRBD1 or TRBD2 (5 bases each). Germline CDR1 SGHTA, CDR2 FQGNSA. The CDR3 consists of 13 residues. Trimming shortened V by 5 bases and J by 5 bases, and 12 bases separated the two germline ends. The CDR3 loop reads CASSVSREETQYF. The CDR3 nucleotides are TGTGCCAGCAGCGTATCCAGGGAGGAGACCCAGTACTTC. Using reference TRBV7-2 and TRBJ2-5 for the parts outside the CDR3, the full variable domain is GAGVSQSPSNKVTEKGKDVELRCDPISGHTALYWYRQSLGQGLEFLIYFQGNSAPDKSGLPSDRFSAERTGGSVSTLTIQRTQQEDSAVYLCASSVSREETQYFGPGTRLLVL.

The chain carries TRBV5-1 and TRBJ2-5; D gene unclear. This CDR3 comprises 11 residues. Germline V lookup: CDR1 SGHRS, CDR2 YFSETQ. Between the trimmed V and J ends, which lost 7 bases and 4 bases, there was a span of 8 bases. DNA of the CDR3: TGCGCCAGCGGAGTGACAGAGACCCAGTACTTC. This codes for CASGVTETQYF.

This clonotype was counted at least ten times. The genes are TRBV4-2 and TRBJ2-1; 7 nucleotides line up with TRBD2. V was pared by 1 base and J by 7 bases, with 7 bases of the junction left unmatched. CDR1 is LGHNA and CDR2 is YNFKEQ in the germline V gene. This CDR3 is 15 amino acids long. CDR3 nucleotide sequence: TGTGCCAGCAGCCAAGTATGGGAGGGCCGGAATGAGCAGTTCTTC. It encodes CASSQVWEGRNEQFF.

This chain uses TRBV6-6 with TRBJ1-5, with D hard to call. Germline V gene sequence: CDR1 MNHNY, CDR2 SVGAGI (reference sequence). CDR3 length: 13 amino acids. V gave up 8 bases and J gave up 1 base, with 9 bases separating them. CDR3 coding DNA: TGTGCCAGCGGTGGTTTGAGCAATCAGCCCCAGCATTTT. It translates to CASGGLSNQPQHF.